Sequencing of this TCR beta chain was carried out in a study of cytotoxic CD8 clonotypes in ibrutinib-treated CLL. Study in general: The patients comprised some 10 relapsed/refractory and roughly 15 treatment-naive cases, some 17 IGHV unmutated. Sample averages reached around 270,000 productive templates and 94,082 productive rearrangements.

TCRdb keeps only in-frame clones here, not all; method: immunoSEQ multiplex PCR. The sample shows some 130,000 clones, more than 75% of them seen only once. As to this clone: Antigen: not known.

Germline loops: CDR1 SGHAT, CDR2 FQNNGV. Trimming stripped 0 bases from V and 8 bases from J, with 14 bases between. The CDR3 spans 15 residues. General study results and limits: Clonality went higher at ibrutinib response and then dropped back toward baseline at progression.

Here the sequenced sample was PBMCs, taken after 24 months of ibrutinib treatment. The chain couples TRBV11-2 to TRBJ2-1; D may correspond to TRBD1 or TRBD2 (5 bases each). This receptor was obtained from a human donor with chronic lymphocytic leukemia. CDR3 sequence (DNA): TGTGCCAGCAGCTTAGATCTGGGACGCCTTGATGAGCAGTTCTTC. Translating gives CASSLDLGRLDEQFF.